Listed below are T cell receptor beta chains from one sample, sequenced in a study of T-cell reconstitution after alpha-beta-depleted transplantation in children. TCRdb fed the PCR reads into MiXCR, producing one record per CDR3 protein. Among more than 200,000 distinct CDR3 sequences listed, approximately 9.8% were seen once. This specimen was PBMCs from the stem cell graft donor, taken from the stem cell graft. The receptors shown here come from a human donor who donated a stem cell graft to a child with SCID. Each CDR3 is given with its conserved first and last residue. The order of the fields is D gene, clone size, J gene, V gene, CDR3 protein, CDR3 DNA. The D gene is left open where the match is weak. Clone size is given for some rows only: seen once, a few or many times, or a class if the clone is expanded.

D gene: TRBD1; clone size: few; J gene: TRBJ1-6; V gene: TRBV20-1; CDR3 protein: CCARDGGLGQLNSPLHF; CDR3 DNA: TGCTGTGCTAGAGATGGAGGGTTGGGACAGCTTAATTCACCCCTCCACTTT
D gene: TRBD1; clone size: many; J gene: TRBJ1-1; V gene: TRBV15; CDR3 protein: CATSRDWTPGTGKAFF; CDR3 DNA: TGTGCCACCAGCAGAGATTGGACCCCCGGGACAGGTAAAGCTTTCTTT
D gene: TRBD2; clone size: many; J gene: TRBJ2-6; V gene: TRBV7-6; CDR3 protein: CASSLVGGAGANVLTF; CDR3 DNA: TGTGCCAGCAGCTTAGTTGGGGGGGCTGGGGCCAACGTCCTGACTTTC
D gene: TRBD1; clone size: many; J gene: TRBJ1-2; V gene: TRBV6-5; CDR3 protein: CASSYSIWDRDYGYTF; CDR3 DNA: TGTGCCAGCAGTTACTCGATATGGGACAGGGACTATGGCTACACCTTC
D gene: TRBD1; clone size: many; J gene: TRBJ2-3; V gene: TRBV9; CDR3 protein: CASSARGHTDTQYF; CDR3 DNA: TGTGCCAGCAGCGCCAGGGGGCACACAGATACGCAGTATTTT
D gene: .; clone size: many; J gene: TRBJ2-7; V gene: TRBV12-3/TRBV12-4; CDR3 protein: CASSFGQDSYEQYF; CDR3 DNA: TGTGCCAGCAGTTTCGGCCAGGACTCCTACGAGCAGTACTTC
D gene: .; clone size: many; J gene: TRBJ1-4; V gene: TRBV16; CDR3 protein: CASSQEKGNEKLFF; CDR3 DNA: TGTGCCAGCAGCCAGGAGAAAGGGAATGAAAAACTGTTTTTT
D gene: .; clone size: few; J gene: TRBJ1-1; V gene: TRBV29-1; CDR3 protein: CSVAVTPPEMPFF; CDR3 DNA: TGCAGCGTTGCGGTGACCCCCCCGGAGATGCCTTTCTTT
D gene: TRBD2; clone size: .; J gene: TRBJ2-3; V gene: TRBV5-1; CDR3 protein: CASSLAGGAGDTQYF; CDR3 DNA: TGCGCCAGCAGCTTGGCCGGGGGGGCTGGAGATACGCAGTATTTT
D gene: TRBD2; clone size: many; J gene: TRBJ2-1; V gene: TRBV5-1; CDR3 protein: CASSSGGPSSYNEQFF; CDR3 DNA: TGCGCCAGCAGCTCGGGGGGTCCGAGCTCCTACAATGAGCAGTTCTTC
D gene: .; clone size: many; J gene: TRBJ2-7; V gene: TRBV7-2; CDR3 protein: CASSIPGQTYEQYF; CDR3 DNA: TGTGCCAGCAGCATACCGGGACAAACCTACGAGCAGTACTTC
D gene: TRBD2; clone size: many; J gene: TRBJ2-1; V gene: TRBV5-1; CDR3 protein: CASSLDGRLARDYNEQFF; CDR3 DNA: TGCGCCAGCAGCTTGGACGGGAGACTAGCGAGAGATTACAATGAGCAGTTCTTC
D gene: TRBD1; clone size: .; J gene: TRBJ2-5; V gene: TRBV5-1; CDR3 protein: CASSSVLKTGDPPQETQYF; CDR3 DNA: TGCGCCAGCAGCTCTGTCCTAAAAACAGGGGACCCTCCCCAAGAGACCCAGTACTTC
D gene: TRBD1; clone size: many; J gene: TRBJ1-1; V gene: TRBV5-1; CDR3 protein: CASSPTGTGDTEAFF; CDR3 DNA: TGCGCCAGCAGCCCGACAGGGACAGGGGACACTGAAGCTTTCTTT
D gene: .; clone size: many; J gene: TRBJ1-3; V gene: TRBV10-2; CDR3 protein: CASTPRGSGNTIYF; CDR3 DNA: TGCGCCAGCACCCCGCGGGGCTCTGGAAACACCATATATTTT
D gene: .; clone size: many; J gene: TRBJ1-4; V gene: TRBV5-5; CDR3 protein: CASSIRTGGGEKLFF; CDR3 DNA: TGTGCCAGCAGCATTCGAACGGGAGGTGGCGAAAAACTGTTTTTT
D gene: TRBD1; clone size: many; J gene: TRBJ1-3; V gene: TRBV7-6; CDR3 protein: CASSLETRGRLHILTSGNTIYF; CDR3 DNA: TGTGCCAGCAGCCTAGAAACCAGGGGGCGATTGCATATCTTAACCTCTGGAAACACCATATATTTT
D gene: .; clone size: many; J gene: TRBJ1-5; V gene: TRBV20-1; CDR3 protein: CSARGDPKEPQHF; CDR3 DNA: TGCAGTGCTAGAGGCGATCCGAAAGAGCCCCAGCATTTT
D gene: TRBD2; clone size: many; J gene: TRBJ2-3; V gene: TRBV6-5; CDR3 protein: CASSYNSGGAADTQYF; CDR3 DNA: TGTGCCAGCAGTTACAATAGCGGGGGGGCCGCAGATACGCAGTATTTT
D gene: TRBD1; clone size: many; J gene: TRBJ1-1; V gene: TRBV27; CDR3 protein: CASSPLRGAPNTEAFF; CDR3 DNA: TGTGCCAGCAGCCCGCTCAGGGGGGCTCCGAACACTGAAGCTTTCTTT
D gene: .; clone size: many; J gene: TRBJ1-1; V gene: TRBV5-1; CDR3 protein: CASSLAPGAMTEAFF; CDR3 DNA: TGCGCCAGCAGCTTGGCCCCAGGGGCGATGACTGAAGCTTTCTTT
D gene: .; clone size: many; J gene: TRBJ1-1; V gene: TRBV5-1; CDR3 protein: CASSLQQGEAFF; CDR3 DNA: TGCGCCAGCAGCTTACAACAGGGTGAAGCTTTCTTT